One and the same sample provided the 25 T cell receptor beta chains below, sequenced in a study of T cell repertoires in cytomegalovirus infection. TCRdb passed the reads through MiXCR, listing each CDR3 protein once. The table shows 350,000 to 500,000 distinct CDR3 sequences, with roughly 31% occurring only once. Material: PBMCs. These receptors were taken from a human donor in good health (CMV status not recorded). Some clones in this sample may be carry-over from other donors' samples.

The J gene is TRBJ2-7, the V gene TRBV20-1, with a possible D match to TRBD2 (7 bases). The CDR3 length is 14 residues. V lost 5 bases and J lost 1, with 15 bases in between. CDR1 DFQATT and CDR2 SNEGSKA come from the germline V gene (reference sequence). Here the CDR3 DNA reads TGCAGTGCTTCAAGGGGGGGGGGGTCCTACGAGCAGTACTTC. Translated, it gives CSASRGGGSYEQYF.

A note on this clonotype: The junction differs from germline at one of its ends, possibly a read error. This chain joins TRBV4-1 and TRBJ1-2, with D perhaps matching TRBD1 (5 bases). This CDR3 has 15 amino acids. The germline V gene has CDR1 MGHRA and CDR2 YSYEKL. The CDR3 sequence: CASSEAGTPNYCYTF. CDR3 DNA sequence: TGTGCCAGCAGCGAAGCCGGGACGCCTAACTATTGCTACACCTTC.

The V call is TRBV5-1, the J call TRBJ2-6; D is perhaps TRBD1 (6 bases). V lost 1 base, J lost 0 bases, and 11 bases lay in between. This CDR3 comprises 17 residues. Germline CDR1 SGHRS, CDR2 YFSETQ. The CDR3 region is CASSLSGASSGANVLTF. In DNA, the CDR3 is TGCGCCAGCAGCTTGTCAGGGGCCAGCTCTGGGGCCAACGTCCTGACTTTC.

Concerning this clonotype: The CDR3 end shows no conserved phenylalanine or tryptophan, and so a read error is likely. The chain combines TRBV7-9 with TRBJ2-1, with D possibly being TRBD1 (7 bases). In germline, CDR1 is SEHNR, CDR2 FQNEAQ (reference sequence). The CDR3 consists of 18 residues. The ends were cut back, 5 bases at V and 7 bases at J, with 27 bases in the middle. The CDR3 region is CASSTHPGSWDRGNEQFL. Written as DNA, the CDR3 is TGTGCCAGCAGCACACACCCCGGGAGCTGGGACAGAGGAAATGAGCAGTTCTTA.

Comment on this clonotype: Without the conserved terminal phenylalanine or tryptophan, this CDR3 likely stems from a read error. This chain joins TRBV12-3 or TRBV12-4 and TRBJ2-5; TRBD1 agrees at 9 bases. CDR3 length: 14 residues. The J segment lost 4 bases and the V segment lost 6 bases, leaving 6 bases of the junction unmatched. This CDR3 reads CASSPDRGIETQYL. The DNA of the CDR3 is TGTGCCAGCAGCCCGGACAGGGGTATAGAGACCCAGTACTTA.

This clonotype showed up just a few times. Given the absence of the conserved phenylalanine or tryptophan at the CDR3 end, a read error is likely. The chain links TRBV6-1 to TRBJ1-5, with a possible D match to TRBD1 (5 bases). CDR3 length: 17 amino acids. The V gene lost 2 bases and the J gene lost 3 bases, with 17 bases spanning the gap. The V gene's germline CDR1 is MNHNS and CDR2 SASEGT. CDR3 protein: CASSESGRVIYNQPQHL. The CDR3 nucleotides read TGTGCCAGCAGTGAAAGCGGCAGGGTAATTTACAATCAGCCCCAGCATCTT.

There are many counts of this clonotype. V gene TRBV7-6 combines with J gene TRBJ2-7; TRBD1 aligns across 7 bases. J gave up 1 base and V 1 base, and 10 bases lay outside the gene matches. Germline V lookup: CDR1 SGHVS, CDR2 FNYEAQ. The CDR3 has 17 residues. Written as DNA, the CDR3 is TGTGCCAGCAGCTTAGATCCGAGACAGGGTTTGTCCTACGAGCAGTACTTC. Its translation: CASSLDPRQGLSYEQYF.

For this clonotype: This may come from a read error, since a much larger clone is one base off. The CDR3 loop is CATSYHSGDGAYEQYF. The CDR3 coding sequence is TGTGCCACCAGTTATCACTCCGGGGACGGTGCCTACGAGCAGTACTTC. The chain joins TRBV24-1 to TRBJ2-7; possibly TRBD1 or TRBD2 for D (5 bases each). The CDR3 runs to 16 residues. CDR1 and CDR2 from the germline V gene are KGHDR and SFDVKD. Trimming took 6 bases from V and 2 from J, leaving 19 bases between them.

V gene TRBV7-6 combines with J gene TRBJ1-5, with a weak D call TRBD1 (5 bases). Germline loops: CDR1 SGHVS, CDR2 FNYEAQ. Trimming took off 1 base at V and 1 base at J, with 23 bases between the two ends. The CDR3 has 20 residues. CDR3 DNA: TGTGCCAGCAGCTTAGGAAGAATCACAGGCTCGGTCGACAGCAATCAGCCCCAGCATTTT. Translating it yields CASSLGRITGSVDSNQPQHF.

This clonotype was detected only a few times. The chain employs TRBV19 and TRBJ1-5; D possibly corresponds to TRBD1 (5 bases). Per germline, CDR1 LNHDA and CDR2 SQIVND (reference sequence). Between the trimmed V and J ends, which lost 7 bases and 5 bases, there was a span of 18 bases. This CDR3 has 15 amino acids. The CDR3 DNA is TGTGCCAGTAAGGTACAGGTTGGCGGGGATCAGCCCCAGCATTTT. Translated, it gives CASKVQVGGDQPQHF.

The chain is built from TRBV11-2 and TRBJ2-1; tentative D call: TRBD2 (5 bases). The V and J ends lost 5 bases and 9 bases respectively, with 17 bases between them. Germline loops: CDR1 SGHAT, CDR2 FQNNGV. The CDR3 extends over 14 amino acids. The CDR3 nucleotides read TGTGCCAGCAGCCCCCTCGGCAAAACTAGTGAGCAGTTCTTC. Amino acid sequence: CASSPLGKTSEQFF.

This clonotype showed up just a few times. CDR3 in amino acids: CATSRDTVSSYNEQFF. The CDR3 coding sequence is TGTGCCACCAGCAGAGATACGGTTAGCTCCTACAATGAGCAGTTCTTC. The rearrangement links TRBV15 to TRBJ2-1; unclear D gene. Germline V CDR1 and CDR2: LNHNV, YYDKDF (reference sequence). The CDR3 runs 16 residues. V shed 0 bases and J shed 0 bases, with 9 bases lying between them.

This clonotype was observed once. This rearrangement joins TRBV27 to TRBJ1-1; D is perhaps TRBD1 (6 bases). With 6 bases removed from V and 2 bases from J, the gap between germline ends came to 13 bases. Germline loops: CDR1 MNHEY, CDR2 SMNVEV (reference sequence). CDR3 size: 14 residues. Here the CDR3 DNA reads TGTGCCAGCAGAAAACGGACAGAAAACACTGAAGCTTTCTTT. Its protein is CASRKRTENTEAFF.

This clonotype was counted many times. This chain uses TRBV6-2 or TRBV6-3 with TRBJ1-1; 9 bases fit TRBD1. J lost 6 bases, V lost 10 bases, and 9 bases had no gene match. CDR3 length: 13 residues. CDR1 and CDR2 from the germline V gene are MNHEY and SVGEGT. As DNA, the CDR3 is TGTGCCACCCGCCGGGACAGGGTTTCTGAAGCTTTCTTT. Encoded protein: CATRRDRVSEAFF.

This clonotype occurred many times. The V and J genes are TRBV19 and TRBJ1-4; D gene uncertain. The ends were cut back, 8 bases at V and 5 bases at J, with 9 bases in the middle. Germline assignment: CDR1 LNHDA and CDR2 SQIVND (reference sequence). This CDR3 is 12 amino acids long. The CDR3 loop is CASRKTNEKLFF. As DNA, the CDR3 is TGTGCCAGTCGGAAAACCAATGAAAAACTGTTTTTT.

This chain links TRBV7-9 with TRBJ2-1; 11 bases fit TRBD1. CDR3 size: 19 residues. The V gene's germline CDR1 is SEHNR and CDR2 FQNEAQ (reference sequence). With V trimmed by 5 bases and J by 7 bases, 19 bases remained unmatched. In nucleotides, the CDR3 is TGTGCCAGCAGCCGTTTGGCTCAGTCGGGACAGGGGGTCGTGAATGAGCAGTTCTTC. Translated: CASSRLAQSGQGVVNEQFF.

The chain combines TRBV19 with TRBJ1-2; no reliable D call. Trimming left V 5 bases short and J 4 bases short, with 11 bases between. In germline, CDR1 is LNHDA, CDR2 SQIVND (reference sequence). There are 13 residues in the CDR3. CDR3 sequence reads: CASSLRPSYGYTF. CDR3 DNA sequence: TGTGCCAGTAGTCTCCGGCCCTCCTATGGCTACACCTTC.

The table lists this clonotype with a few counts. The chain carries TRBV25-1 and TRBJ1-1; D possibly corresponds to TRBD1 (5 bases). There are 12 residues in the CDR3. The germline V gene has CDR1 MGHDK and CDR2 SYGVNS. The germline V and J ends were trimmed by 7 bases and 7 bases, with 13 bases remaining between them. CDR3 amino acids: CASTASGLEAFF. Here the CDR3 DNA reads TGTGCCAGCACCGCATCAGGGCTTGAAGCTTTCTTT.

The V call is TRBV18, the J call TRBJ1-6; perhaps TRBD1 as D (5 bases). V lost 3 bases and J lost 8, with 14 bases in between. This CDR3 has 15 amino acids. Germline CDR1 is KGHSH and CDR2 is LQKENI. CDR3 nucleotide sequence: TGTGCCAGCTCACCTGGGACGAGGGGTCATTCACCCCTCCACTTT. This sequence encodes CASSPGTRGHSPLHF.

This clonotype was observed a handful of times. The gene calls are TRBV4-3 and TRBJ2-7, with TRBD1 matching over 7 bases. The V and J ends lost 0 bases and 2 bases, in that order; junction bases with no gene match: 7. This CDR3 spans 16 amino acids. The germline V gene encodes CDR1 LGHNA and CDR2 YSLEER. The chain's CDR3 is CASSQDTGVVPYEQYF. The CDR3 DNA follows: TGCGCCAGCAGCCAAGATACAGGGGTTGTCCCCTACGAGCAGTACTTC.

This clonotype turned up a few times. The chain carries TRBV19 and TRBJ1-5, with TRBD1 matching over 7 bases. V was pared by 6 bases and J by 5 bases, with 7 bases of the junction left unmatched. CDR3 length: 14 residues. Germline CDR1 and CDR2: LNHDA and SQIVND (reference sequence). This CDR3 reads CASRLQGYDQPQHF. The CDR3 nucleotides read TGTGCCAGTAGACTACAGGGGTACGATCAGCCCCAGCATTTT.

The chain uses TRBV10-3 and TRBJ1-1; D possibly corresponds to TRBD1 (5 bases). Between the trimmed V and J ends, which lost 2 bases and 1 base, there was a span of 17 bases. Per germline, CDR1 ENHRY and CDR2 SYGVKD. CDR3 size: 17 residues. The CDR3 sequence is CAISEGRRGNRNTEAFF. CDR3 in DNA: TGTGCCATCAGTGAGGGACGGAGGGGAAACCGGAACACTGAAGCTTTCTTT.

This clonotype was seen ten or more times. V is TRBV11-2 and J is TRBJ2-7; maybe TRBD2 (6 bases). Germline CDR1 and CDR2: SGHAT and FQNNGV. Trimming shortened V by 5 bases and J by 6 bases, and 17 bases separated the two germline ends. This CDR3 is 14 amino acids long. The CDR3 DNA reads as TGTGCCAGCAGCGGGAACATACCAGCGGGCGAGCAGTACTTC. The encoded protein is CASSGNIPAGEQYF.

This clonotype was found a few times. The chain couples TRBV7-6 to TRBJ2-7; D remains ambiguous. The CDR3 covers 12 residues. The germline V and J ends were trimmed by 2 bases and 6 bases, with 8 bases remaining between them. Germline loops: CDR1 SGHVS, CDR2 FNYEAQ. DNA of the CDR3: TGTGCCAGCAGCTTACTGGGATCCGAGCAGTACTTC. Its translation: CASSLLGSEQYF.

V usage is TRBV6-2 or TRBV6-3 and J usage is TRBJ1-6; D is undetermined. V lost 0 bases and J lost 8, with 14 bases in between. There are 16 residues in the CDR3. The V gene's germline CDR1 is MNHEY and CDR2 SVGEGT. This chain's CDR3 is CASSYSPRRADSPLHF. The DNA for the CDR3 is TGTGCCAGCAGTTACTCCCCCCGGCGGGCGGATTCACCCCTCCACTTT.